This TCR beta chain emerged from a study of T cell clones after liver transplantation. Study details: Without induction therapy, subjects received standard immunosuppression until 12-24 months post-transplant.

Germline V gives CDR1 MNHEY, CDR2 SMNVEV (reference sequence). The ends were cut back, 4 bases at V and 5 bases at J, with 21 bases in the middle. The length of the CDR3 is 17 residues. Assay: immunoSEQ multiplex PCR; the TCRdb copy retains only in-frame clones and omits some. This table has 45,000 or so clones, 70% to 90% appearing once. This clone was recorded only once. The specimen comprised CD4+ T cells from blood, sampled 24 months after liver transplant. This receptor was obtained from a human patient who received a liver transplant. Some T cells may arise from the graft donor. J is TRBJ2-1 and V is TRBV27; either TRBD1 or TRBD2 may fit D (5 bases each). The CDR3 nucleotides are TGTGCCAGCAGTTCCCTTGGGGTCCAGGGAGACCACAATGAGCAGTTCTTC. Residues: CASSSLGVQGDHNEQFF.